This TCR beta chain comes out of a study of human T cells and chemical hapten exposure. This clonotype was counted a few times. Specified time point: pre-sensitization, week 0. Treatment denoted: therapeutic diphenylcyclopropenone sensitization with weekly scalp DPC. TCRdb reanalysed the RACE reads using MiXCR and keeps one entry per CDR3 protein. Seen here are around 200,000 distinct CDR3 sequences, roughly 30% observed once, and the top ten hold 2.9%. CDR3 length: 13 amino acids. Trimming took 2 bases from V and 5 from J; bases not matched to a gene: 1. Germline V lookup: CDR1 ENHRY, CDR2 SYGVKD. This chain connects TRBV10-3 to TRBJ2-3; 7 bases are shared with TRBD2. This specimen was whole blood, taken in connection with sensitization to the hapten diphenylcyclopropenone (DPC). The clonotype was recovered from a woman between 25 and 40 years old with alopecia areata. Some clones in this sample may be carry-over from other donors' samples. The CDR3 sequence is CAISEREGDTQYF. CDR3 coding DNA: TGTGCCATCAGTGAGAGGGAGGGAGATACGCAGTATTTT.